This TCR beta chain was retrieved from a study of cytomegalovirus exposure and HLA in healthy donors. Study-wide points: Three CMV-associated chains were confirmed in vitro to be specific for CMV antigens. Presence/absence analyses rested on an assumption that sequencing depth was roughly uniform across donors. Equally common other TCR beta chains were less clonally expanded than HLA-associated ones, a later analysis found.

CDR1 and CDR2 (germline): SGHTA, FQGNSA. V lost 3 bases and J lost 7, with 15 bases in between. The CDR3 totals 14 residues. In this sample, this clone turned up once. Antigen unknown. Primers for the PCR totalled 60 Vbeta and 13 Jbeta. The authors' processing: An analysis performed later counted about 80 million unique TCR beta chains (roughly 11 million of them shared). The table came from immunoSEQ multiplex PCR; TCRdb's copy has only in-frame clones and leaves some out. The DNA gave D and trimming, while V, J and clone size come from that table. The sample contains over 60,000 clones, about 81% of which appear only once.

The rearrangement links TRBV7-2 to TRBJ1-2; D ambiguous. The TCR comes from a man between 65 and 79 years old in good health and CMV-seronegative. The sequenced sample was PBMCs. CDR3 region: CASSLQTSGAGYTF. The CDR3 region has the DNA TGTGCCAGCAGCTTGCAGACGTCAGGCGCTGGCTACACCTTC. Full variable domain (outside the CDR3, taken from reference TRBV7-2 and TRBJ1-2): GAGVSQSPSNKVTEKGKDVELRCDPISGHTALYWYRQSLGQGLEFLIYFQGNSAPDKSGLPSDRFSAERTGGSVSTLTIQRTQQEDSAVYLCASSLQTSGAGYTFGSGTRLTVV.